Listed here are 12 T cell receptor beta chains from one sample, sequenced in a study of blood T cell repertoires in COVID-19. The repertoire was sequenced with immunoSEQ multiplex PCR; TCRdb's copy has only in-frame clones and lacks some. The sample includes more than 100,000 clones, about 80% of them seen just once. The sequenced sample was peripheral blood. All receptors come from a woman aged 45-65 years with acute or convalescent COVID-19.

This chain uses TRBV3-1 (or the pseudogene TRBV3-2) with TRBJ1-5; no reliable D call. The CDR3 spans 15 residues. V shed 1 base and J shed 0 bases, with 7 bases lying between them. The germline V gene has CDR1 LGHDT and CDR2 YNNKEL (reference sequence). The CDR3 region is CASSQGSGSNQPQHF. CDR3 DNA: TGTGCCAGCAGCCAAGGGTCGGGTAGCAATCAGCCCCAGCATTTT.

The chain carries TRBV6-5 and TRBJ2-1; the D gene is possibly TRBD2 (5 bases). The germline CDR1 and CDR2 sequences are MNHEY and SVGAGI. The length of the CDR3 is 15 residues. Trimming removed 6 bases at V and 5 bases at J, with 17 bases between. As DNA, the CDR3 is TGTGCCAGCAGCAGGCGTGAGGGTATAAACAATGAGCAGTTCTTC. Translating gives CASSRREGINNEQFF.

A few counts support this clone. The chain employs TRBV14 and TRBJ1-4; the D gene is possibly TRBD1 (5 bases). CDR1 and CDR2 from the germline V gene are SGHDN and FVKESK. The CDR3 length is 15 residues. Trimming removed 3 bases at V and 8 bases at J, with 16 bases between. Written as DNA, the CDR3 is TGTGCCAGCAGCCAGTGGGCTCATAGGACAGAAAAACTGTTTTTT. Amino acid sequence: CASSQWAHRTEKLFF.

The chain is built from TRBV4-1 and TRBJ1-6, with D maybe TRBD1 (6 bases). V lost 8 bases, J lost 1 base, and 15 bases lay in between. CDR1 and CDR2 (germline): MGHRA, YSYEKL. The CDR3 has 16 amino acids. The DNA for the CDR3 is TGCGCCAGCGCAAGACAGGAGAGATCCTATAATTCACCCCTCCACTTT. Protein sequence: CASARQERSYNSPLHF.

The rearrangement uses TRBV7-2 and TRBJ1-2; 10 nucleotides match TRBD1. This CDR3 is 16 amino acids long. Germline V gene data show CDR1 as SGHTA and CDR2 as FQGNSA. J was trimmed by 4 bases and V by 5 bases; bases with no gene match: 10. The CDR3 reads CASSRTGGVQGYGYTF. In DNA, the CDR3 is TGTGCCAGCAGCCGGACAGGGGGTGTTCAGGGCTATGGCTACACCTTC.

The table lists this clone with a few counts. Its ends do not fully match the called genes, so a read error is possible. The chain links TRBV29-1 to TRBJ1-1; D possibly corresponds to TRBD1 (6 bases). The CDR3 spans 13 residues. The germline V gene has CDR1 SQVTM and CDR2 ANQGSEA. The CDR3 DNA is TGCAGCGTGGAAGGACAGCAGAACACTGAAGCTTTCTTT. The encoded protein is CSVEGQQNTEAFF.

The chain combines TRBV5-1 with TRBJ1-4; D possibly corresponds to TRBD1 (6 bases). The length of the CDR3 is 15 residues. Germline V gene data show CDR1 as SGHRS and CDR2 as YFSETQ. V lost 0 bases to trimming and J lost 4 bases, with 10 bases between them. The CDR3, as DNA: TGCGCCAGCAGCTTGGTTGGACAGCGTAATGAAAAACTGTTTTTT. Translated: CASSLVGQRNEKLFF.

This chain's CDR3 is CASSAGQGTSYSNQPQHF. The CDR3 coding sequence is TGTGCCAGCAGTGCAGGACAGGGGACTTCTTATAGCAATCAGCCCCAGCATTTT. The chain links TRBV2 to TRBJ1-5, with 9 bases lining up with TRBD1. The CDR3 totals 18 residues. V lost 4 bases to trimming and J lost 0 bases; unmatched junction nucleotides: 10. Germline-derived CDR1 and CDR2 are SNHLY and FYNNEI.

This chain joins TRBV6-1 and TRBJ1-2; 7 positions agree with TRBD1. V was pared by 2 bases and J by 4 bases, with 1 base of the junction left unmatched. Germline CDR1 MNHNS, CDR2 SASEGT. This CDR3 has 13 amino acids. CDR3 nucleotides: TGTGCCAGCAGTGAAAGGGACAGCTATGGCTACACCTTC. Protein: CASSERDSYGYTF.

The chain is built from TRBV18 and TRBJ1-4, with D possibly matching TRBD1 (5 bases). The CDR3 runs 15 residues. Germline assignment: CDR1 KGHSH and CDR2 LQKENI. The V gene lost 3 bases and the J gene lost 4 bases, with 12 bases spanning the gap. The CDR3 is CASSPGRQNNEKLFF. DNA for the CDR3: TGTGCCAGCTCACCCGGTCGACAGAATAATGAAAAACTGTTTTTT.

V is TRBV11-2 and J is TRBJ2-1, with D perhaps TRBD2 (7 bases). This CDR3 has 16 amino acids. Trimming stripped 4 bases from V and 4 bases from J, with 17 bases between. Looked up from germline, CDR1 is SGHAT and CDR2 is FQNNGV. The CDR3 DNA sequence: TGTGCCAGCAGCTCAAGTTGGGGGGGCACTTACAATGAGCAGTTCTTC. It is translated as CASSSSWGGTYNEQFF.

The chain recombines TRBV20-1 with TRBJ2-1; no definite D call. The germline CDR1 and CDR2 sequences are DFQATT and SNEGSKA (reference sequence). This CDR3 is built from 11 residues. The V end lost 3 bases, the J end lost 6 bases, and 6 bases lay between the germline ends. The CDR3 protein is CSARTLNEQFF. The CDR3 DNA is TGCAGTGCTAGGACACTCAATGAGCAGTTCTTC.